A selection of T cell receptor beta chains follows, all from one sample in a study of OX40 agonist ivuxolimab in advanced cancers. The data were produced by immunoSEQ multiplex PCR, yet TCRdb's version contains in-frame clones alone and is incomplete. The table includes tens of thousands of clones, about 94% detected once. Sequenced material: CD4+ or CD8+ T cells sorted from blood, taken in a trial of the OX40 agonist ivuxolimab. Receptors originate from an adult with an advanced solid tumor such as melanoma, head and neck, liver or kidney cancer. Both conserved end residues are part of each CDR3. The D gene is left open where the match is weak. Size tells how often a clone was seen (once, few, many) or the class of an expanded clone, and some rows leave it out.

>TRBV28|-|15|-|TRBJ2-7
TGTGCCAGCAGTTTCGGTCTCGGCGGGTACTACGAGCAGTACTTC
CASSFGLGGYYEQYF
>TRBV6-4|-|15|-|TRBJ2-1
TGTGCCAGCAGTGACATTCCGGACAGCAACAATGAGCAGTTCTTC
CASSDIPDSNNEQFF
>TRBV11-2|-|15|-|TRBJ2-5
TGTGCCAGCAGCGGAGGGATGCTAGGGGGGGAGACCCAGTACTTC
CASSGGMLGGETQYF
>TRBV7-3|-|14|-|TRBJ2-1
TGTGCCAGCAGCTTATGGGGCTCCTACAATGAGCAGTTCTTC
CASSLWGSYNEQFF
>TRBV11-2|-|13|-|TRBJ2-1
TGTGCCAGCAGCTTAGATCACGGCAGAGAGCAGTTCTTC
CASSLDHGREQFF
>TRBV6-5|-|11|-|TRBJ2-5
TGTGCCAGCAGTTACTCGGGGACCCAGTACTTC
CASSYSGTQYF
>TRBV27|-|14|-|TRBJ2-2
TGTGCCAGCAGTTTAATAGGGAACACCGGGGAGCTGTTTTTT
CASSLIGNTGELFF
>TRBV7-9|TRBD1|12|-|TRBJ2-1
TGTGCCAGCAGCTTACAGGGGGATGAGCAGTTCTTC
CASSLQGDEQFF
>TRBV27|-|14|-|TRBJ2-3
TGTGCCAGTCGCCCCGGGGTAAACACAGATACGCAGTATTTT
CASRPGVNTDTQYF
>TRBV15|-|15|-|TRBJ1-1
TGTGCCACCAGCAGAGATCGCGGAGTTGGGACTGAAGCTTTCTTT
CATSRDRGVGTEAFF
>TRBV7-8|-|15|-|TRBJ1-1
TGTGCCAGCAGCTTCCCCACCGACAGAACCGATGAAGCTTTCTTT
CASSFPTDRTDEAFF
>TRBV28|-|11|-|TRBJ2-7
TGTGCCAGCAGTTTACGCGACGAGCAGTACTTC
CASSLRDEQYF
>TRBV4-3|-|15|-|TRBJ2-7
TGCGCCAGCAGCCAAGACCGGGAGACGGGGTACGAGCAGTACTTC
CASSQDRETGYEQYF
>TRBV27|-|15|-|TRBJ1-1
TGTGCCAGCAGTTTTCGCACACGATTGAACACTGAAGCTTTCTTT
CASSFRTRLNTEAFF
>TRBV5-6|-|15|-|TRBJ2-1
TGTGCCAGCAGCTTGCCGGGACTTCGGGACAATGAGCAGTTCTTC
CASSLPGLRDNEQFF
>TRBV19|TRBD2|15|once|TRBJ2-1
TGTGCCAGTAGTATATTAGCGGGGCCTTTGGATGAGCAGTTCTTC
CASSILAGPLDEQFF
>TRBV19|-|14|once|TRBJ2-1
TGTGCCAGTAGTTCTATTAGGACCAACAATGAGCAGTTCTTC
CASSSIRTNNEQFF
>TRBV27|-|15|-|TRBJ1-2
TGTGCCAGCTGCGACTCCGGGGAAAGTAACTATGGCTACACCTTC
CASCDSGESNYGYTF
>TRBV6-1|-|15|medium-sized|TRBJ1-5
TGTGCCAGCAGTGGAGGACGGGCCAGCAATCAGCCCCAGCATTTT
CASSGGRASNQPQHF
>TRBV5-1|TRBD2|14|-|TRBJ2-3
TGCGCCAGCAGGGCTAGCGGGAACACAGATACGCAGTATTTT
CASRASGNTDTQYF
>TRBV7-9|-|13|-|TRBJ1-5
TGTGCCAGCAGCCGGCCGGTTAATCAGCCCCAGCATTTT
CASSRPVNQPQHF
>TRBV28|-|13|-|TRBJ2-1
TGTGCCAGCAGTTTGTCCTCGGGCATTGAGCAGTTCTTC
CASSLSSGIEQFF
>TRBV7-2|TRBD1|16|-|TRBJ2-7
TGTGCCAGCAGCGCCCCTTCGGGACAGGCTCACTACGAGCAGTACTTC
CASSAPSGQAHYEQYF
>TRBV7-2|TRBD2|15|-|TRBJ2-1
TGTGCCAGCAGCTTACTAGCGGGAGTAAGTAATGAGCAGTTCTTC
CASSLLAGVSNEQFF
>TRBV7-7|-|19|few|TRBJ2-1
TGTGCCAGCAGCCCATATACCCCGGAGATCACCACCGGACACAATGAGCAGTTCTTC
CASSPYTPEITTGHNEQFF
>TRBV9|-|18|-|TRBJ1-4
TGTGCCAGCAGCTCACGTTCGGGGGGGCTGGGAACTAATGAAAAACTGTTTTTT
CASSSRSGGLGTNEKLFF
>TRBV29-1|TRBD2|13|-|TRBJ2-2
TGCAGCGTTGACACTAGCGGGTCCGGGGAGCTGTTTTTT
CSVDTSGSGELFF
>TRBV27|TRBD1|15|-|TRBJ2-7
TGTGCCAGCAGTGTGTTCCCGGGACAGTCCTACGAGCAGTACTTC
CASSVFPGQSYEQYF
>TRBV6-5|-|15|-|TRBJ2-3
TGTGCCAGCAGTTACGGCGGTCATCCCACAGATACGCAGTATTTT
CASSYGGHPTDTQYF
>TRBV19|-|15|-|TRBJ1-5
TGTGCCAGTAGTATAAGGTGGGCCGAGAATCAGCCCCAGCATTTT
CASSIRWAENQPQHF
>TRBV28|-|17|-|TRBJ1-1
TGTGCCAGCAGGGGACACCCGAGAAATGAGGCGGACACTGAAGCTTTCTTT
CASRGHPRNEADTEAFF
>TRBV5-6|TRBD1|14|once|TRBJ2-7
TGTGCCAGCAGCTTCAGGGACAGAGACTACGAGCAGTACTTC
CASSFRDRDYEQYF
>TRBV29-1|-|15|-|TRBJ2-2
TGCAGCGTTGAAGGTCCTAGTGTGAACACCGGGGAGCTGTTTTTT
CSVEGPSVNTGELFF
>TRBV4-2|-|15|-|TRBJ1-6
TGTGCCAGCAGCCAAGATGAGGACAGAAATTCACCCCTCCACTTT
CASSQDEDRNSPLHF
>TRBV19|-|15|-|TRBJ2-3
TGTGCCAGTAGTATTGTAGCAGTGGGCACAGATACGCAGTATTTT
CASSIVAVGTDTQYF
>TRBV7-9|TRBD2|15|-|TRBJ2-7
TGTGCCAGCAGCCCGACTGGACTAGCGGGGTACGAGCAGTACTTC
CASSPTGLAGYEQYF
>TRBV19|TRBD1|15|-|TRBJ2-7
TGTGCCAGCAGTAAGGCGGGACAGGGGTTCCACGAGCAGTACTTC
CASSKAGQGFHEQYF
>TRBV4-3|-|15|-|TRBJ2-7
TGCGCCAGCAGCCCCCACCCAGAGGAGGTCTACGAGCAGTACTTC
CASSPHPEEVYEQYF
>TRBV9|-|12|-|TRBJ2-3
TGTGCCAGCAGCCCCTCCTTGGATACGCAGTATTTT
CASSPSLDTQYF
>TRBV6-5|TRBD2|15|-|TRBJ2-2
TGTGCCAGCAGTATAGCGGGGACGAACACCGGGGAGCTGTTTTTT
CASSIAGTNTGELFF
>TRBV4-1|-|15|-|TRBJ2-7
TGCGCCAGCAGCCAAGATCGAGGCACGACCTACGAGCAGTACTTC
CASSQDRGTTYEQYF